These 32 T cell receptor beta chains were all obtained from the same sample, sequenced in a study of T cells in Graves' hyperthyroidism and ophthalmopathy. The CDR3 regions of TCR beta were amplified from RNA transcripts. First-round RT-PCR of the TCR CDR3 relied on the HTBI primer set. TCRdb ran MiXCR on the multiplex PCR reads and lists one entry per CDR3 protein. The sample lists over 700,000 distinct CDR3 sequences; more than 30% were seen once. The sample comprised blood. The receptors originated from a man aged 18 to 29 with Graves' hyperthyroidism.

The chain recombines TRBV7-9 with TRBJ2-7; perhaps TRBD2 as D (6 bases). Trimming shortened V by 4 bases and J by 0 bases, and 13 bases separated the two germline ends. Germline V lookup: CDR1 SEHNR, CDR2 FQNEAQ (reference sequence). The CDR3 is 15 amino acids. The CDR3 spells CASSSSGEGSYEQYF. The DNA of the CDR3 is TGTGCCAGCAGCTCCTCGGGAGAAGGCTCCTACGAGCAGTACTTC.

On this clonotype: The conserved closing phenylalanine or tryptophan is absent in this CDR3, likely reflecting a read error. V usage is TRBV5-1 and J usage is TRBJ1-1, with a weak D call TRBD1 (6 bases). The length of the CDR3 is 15 residues. CDR1 SGHRS and CDR2 YFSETQ come from the germline V gene. Deletions cut 4 bases from V and 0 bases from J, with 13 bases between. CDR3 nucleotides: TGCGCCAGCAGCCCACAGGGATTCCTGAACACTGAAGCTTTCTCT. Encoded protein: CASSPQGFLNTEAFS.

V gene TRBV19 combines with J gene TRBJ1-5, with D possibly TRBD1 on 6 matching bases. Looked up from germline, CDR1 is LNHDA and CDR2 is SQIVND (reference sequence). Trimming cost V 3 bases and J 4 bases, with 19 bases left between them. The CDR3 length is 17 residues. CDR3: CASSILSGRGTNQPQHF. Here the CDR3 DNA reads TGTGCCAGTAGTATTCTCTCCGGACGGGGGACAAATCAGCCCCAGCATTTT.

This clonotype has ten or more counts. This chain links TRBV9 with TRBJ1-1; D remains unclear. With 3 bases removed from V and 5 bases from J, the gap between germline ends came to 8 bases. The germline V gene has CDR1 SGDLS and CDR2 YYNGEE. The CDR3 runs to 12 residues. The CDR3 spells CASSGRVTEAFF. In DNA, the CDR3 is TGTGCCAGCAGCGGGAGAGTAACTGAAGCTTTCTTT.

The gene calls are TRBV6-1 and TRBJ1-2; no firm D call. The CDR3 covers 10 residues. Trimming cost V 6 bases and J 3 bases, with 2 bases left between them. The germline gives CDR1 MNHNS, CDR2 SASEGT. CDR3 protein: CASRYYGYTF. CDR3 nucleotides: TGTGCCAGCAGGTACTATGGCTACACCTTC.

In its sample, this clonotype was seen once. This may arise from a read error, as a much more abundant clone is one base away. The chain uses TRBV19 and TRBJ1-2, with no clear D. CDR1 LNHDA and CDR2 SQIVND come from the germline V gene (reference sequence). This CDR3 is 9 amino acids long. V lost 6 bases to trimming and J lost 6 bases, with 2 bases between them. The CDR3 spells CASRDGYTF. DNA for the CDR3: TGTGCCAGTAGGGATGGCTACACCTTC.

The J gene is TRBJ1-5, the V gene TRBV6-1; D is possibly TRBD1 (5 bases). CDR1 and CDR2 (germline): MNHNS, SASEGT. The CDR3 consists of 13 residues. The V and J ends lost 5 bases and 6 bases respectively, with 11 bases between them. The CDR3 reads CASSRGGSQPQHF. CDR3 nucleotides: TGTGCCAGCAGTAGGGGAGGGAGTCAGCCCCAGCATTTT.

The sample holds many counts of this clonotype. The chain is built from TRBV29-1 and TRBJ2-5, with a weak D call TRBD2 (5 bases). The CDR3 consists of 10 residues. The germline V gene encodes CDR1 SQVTM and CDR2 ANQGSEA. Trimming took off 5 bases at V and 5 bases at J, with 6 bases between the two ends. The DNA for the CDR3 is TGCAGCGTTTTAGCGGAGACCCAGTACTTC. Protein: CSVLAETQYF.

The chain combines TRBV10-3 with TRBJ1-2; unclear D gene. The CDR3 contains 13 residues. Trimming removed 3 bases at V and 4 bases at J, with 9 bases between. In germline, CDR1 is ENHRY, CDR2 SYGVKD. The CDR3 sequence: CAISDRFIYGYTF. The CDR3 bases are TGTGCCATCAGTGACAGATTCATCTATGGCTACACCTTC.

This clonotype was seen many times. The V gene is TRBV20-1, the J gene TRBJ1-4; no clear D. This CDR3 has 13 amino acids. Per germline, CDR1 DFQATT and CDR2 SNEGSKA (reference sequence). V gave up 1 base and J gave up 5 bases, with 8 bases separating them. Written as DNA, the CDR3 is TGCAGTGCTAGAGGTGGAGCCAATGAAAAACTGTTTTTT. Translating gives CSARGGANEKLFF.

The chain couples TRBV15 to TRBJ2-7, with D tentatively TRBD2 (5 bases). The CDR3 totals 16 residues. Germline V gene lookup returns CDR1 LNHNV and CDR2 YYDKDF (reference sequence). Trimming pared 3 bases from V and 0 bases from J, leaving 15 bases between. In DNA form, the CDR3 reads TGTGCCACCAGCAGCCCCCCTAGAGAGGGCTCCTACGAGCAGTACTTC. This gives the protein CATSSPPREGSYEQYF.

A remark on this clonotype: Germline is not matched at one junction end, which may reflect a read error. CDR3: CAGSTWSGYVGELFF. In nucleotides, the CDR3 is TGTGCCGGCAGTACCTGGAGTGGTTACGTCGGGGAGCTGTTTTTT. The chain links TRBV12-3 or TRBV12-4 to TRBJ2-2; D call uncertain. The CDR3 covers 15 residues.

The genes are TRBV4-3 and TRBJ2-2, with TRBD2 matching 7 bases. With 1 base clipped from V and 6 bases from J, the junction kept 2 bases outside the gene matches. The germline CDR1 and CDR2 sequences are LGHNA and YSLEER. This CDR3 region has 14 residues. CDR3 nucleotide sequence: TGCGCCAGCAGCCAAGCTCGGGGGGCCGGGGAGCTGTTTTTT. As protein: CASSQARGAGELFF.

This clonotype was counted only a few times. V and J are TRBV6-6 and TRBJ2-5, with a possible D match to TRBD2 (6 bases). The germline V gene encodes CDR1 MNHNY and CDR2 SVGAGI (reference sequence). CDR3 size: 13 residues. V lost 4 bases, J lost 2 bases, and 8 bases lay in between. The CDR3 DNA sequence: TGTGCCAGCAGTTCCGGGAGACAAGAGACCCAGTACTTC. Protein product: CASSSGRQETQYF.

This clonotype has ten or more counts. The junction and the germline gene differ at one end; a read error may be behind it. The chain combines TRBV7-8 with TRBJ1-2; D gene ambiguous. Germline V gene lookup returns CDR1 SGHVS and CDR2 FQNEAQ. The CDR3 length is 14 residues. The CDR3 coding sequence is TGTGCCAGCAGCTTAGAACCAGTAGTCTATGACTACACCTTC. Translation gives CASSLEPVVYDYTF.

The rearrangement joins TRBV29-1 to TRBJ2-2; 7 bases align to TRBD1. V was clipped by 6 bases and J by 3 bases; unmatched bases: 4. The germline V gene has CDR1 SQVTM and CDR2 ANQGSEA. This CDR3 spans 13 amino acids. CDR3 region: CSVATGDTGELFF. DNA for the CDR3: TGCAGCGTCGCTACAGGGGACACCGGGGAGCTGTTTTTT.

Concerning this clonotype: This may arise from a read error, as a much more abundant clone is one base away. The gene calls are TRBV7-2 and TRBJ1-2; TRBD1 is a possible D gene (6 bases). The V gene's germline CDR1 is SGHTA and CDR2 FQGNSA. V shed 5 bases and J shed 10 bases, with 20 bases lying between them. The CDR3 sequence is 14 residues long. The CDR3 loop is CASSPAGQGYDYTF. The DNA of the CDR3 is TGTGCCAGCAGCCCCGCGGGGCAGGGGTACGACTACACCTTC.

This clonotype came up once. This rearrangement joins TRBV7-2 to TRBJ1-5; the match to TRBD1 covers 10 bases. Looked up from germline, CDR1 is SGHTA and CDR2 is FQGNSA. This CDR3 is built from 15 residues. V shed 1 base and J 6 bases; nucleotides not matched to a gene: 3. The CDR3 nucleotides are TGTGCCAGCAGCTTAGGTAGGACAGGGGGTCAGCCCCAGCATTTT. It specifies CASSLGRTGGQPQHF.

This clonotype has a handful of counts. The chain uses TRBV19 and TRBJ2-2; D is unresolved. The V gene lost 5 bases and the J gene lost 3 bases, with 10 bases spanning the gap. This CDR3 comprises 14 residues. Germline V CDR1 and CDR2: LNHDA, SQIVND (reference sequence). Written as DNA, the CDR3 is TGTGCCAGTAGTGTCCCAGGCTACACCGGGGAGCTGTTTTTT. Translation gives CASSVPGYTGELFF.

As concerns this clonotype: A much larger clone differs from this one at a single base, so this may be a read error. The chain recombines TRBV9 with TRBJ1-4, with D hard to call. Looked up from germline, CDR1 is SGDLS and CDR2 is YYNGEE. V lost 3 bases to trimming and J lost 3 bases, with 15 bases between them. The CDR3 sequence is 16 residues long. CDR3 in amino acids: CASSAHTDAANEKLFF. CDR3 bases: TGTGCCAGCAGCGCACACACAGACGCAGCTAATGAAAAACTGTTTTTT.

This clonotype came up many times. V and J are TRBV29-1 and TRBJ1-2; the D gene is possibly TRBD1 (6 bases). V was trimmed by 4 bases and J by 5 bases, leaving 17 bases between them. The CDR3 loop spans 14 amino acids. Germline V gene sequence: CDR1 SQVTM, CDR2 ANQGSEA. In DNA, the CDR3 is TGCAGCGTTGTTCTGGATGAGGGGGATTATGGCTACACCTTC. It specifies CSVVLDEGDYGYTF. Complete variable domain (other parts from reference TRBV29-1 and TRBJ1-2): SAVISQKPSRDICQRGTSLTIQCQVDSQVTMMFWYRQQPGQSLTLIATANQGSEATYESGFVIDKFPISRPNLTFSTLTVSNMSPEDSSIYLCSVVLDEGDYGYTFGSGTRLTVV.

This clonotype appeared many times. The chain employs TRBV19 and TRBJ1-5; D might be TRBD1 (5 bases). The CDR3 totals 14 residues. The V and J ends lost 5 bases and 9 bases respectively, with 17 bases between them. The germline gives CDR1 LNHDA, CDR2 SQIVND (reference sequence). The CDR3 protein is CASSPDGERGPQHF. The CDR3 nucleotides are TGTGCCAGTAGTCCGGACGGGGAGAGGGGGCCCCAGCATTTT.

V usage is TRBV7-2 and J usage is TRBJ2-2; D is perhaps TRBD1 or TRBD2 (6 bases each). CDR1 SGHTA and CDR2 FQGNSA come from the germline V gene. The CDR3 runs 16 residues. V lost 2 bases to trimming and J lost 6 bases, with 16 bases between them. CDR3 amino acids: CASSLSSQRGAGELFF. In nucleotides, the CDR3 is TGTGCCAGCAGCTTAAGTAGCCAAAGGGGGGCCGGGGAGCTGTTTTTT.

This clonotype appeared many times. The J gene is TRBJ2-7, the V gene TRBV29-1; D gene uncertain. This CDR3 is built from 13 residues. Trimming pared 6 bases from V and 3 bases from J, leaving 15 bases between. CDR1 SQVTM and CDR2 ANQGSEA come from the germline V gene. The CDR3: CSVKWQESYEQYF. In DNA form, the CDR3 reads TGCAGCGTGAAATGGCAGGAAAGCTACGAGCAGTACTTC.

In this sample, this clonotype turned up many times. V is TRBV6-5 and J is TRBJ1-2, with 8 bases aligning to TRBD1. Per the germline V gene, CDR1 is MNHEY and CDR2 is SVGAGI. The CDR3 sequence is 15 residues long. Trimming cost V 5 bases and J 6 bases; bases outside gene matches: 11. The CDR3 loop reads CASSPSGQGEDGYTF. DNA for the CDR3: TGTGCCAGCAGTCCCTCTGGACAGGGAGAAGATGGCTACACCTTC.

This clonotype occurred a few times. The chain recombines TRBV7-9 with TRBJ2-5, with 7 bases identical to TRBD2. V gave up 5 bases and J gave up 3 bases; unmatched junction bases: 12. This CDR3 is 16 amino acids long. Germline values: CDR1 SEHNR, CDR2 FQNEAQ (reference sequence). CDR3 nucleotide sequence: TGTGCCAGCAGCAAGGGAGGGGAGGGTAGGAAAGAGACCCAGTACTTC. Residues: CASSKGGEGRKETQYF.

As for this clonotype: This may arise from a read error, as a much more abundant clone is one base away. V gene TRBV12-3 or TRBV12-4 combines with J gene TRBJ2-7, with 7 positions matching TRBD2. CDR3 length: 14 residues. In DNA, the CDR3 is TGTGCCAGCACCCTCCGGGACGGGGACTACAAGCAGTACTTC. Translating it yields CASTLRDGDYKQYF.

This clonotype was seen a handful of times. The chain carries TRBV20-1 and TRBJ2-5, with 8 bases fitting TRBD2. This CDR3 contains 13 residues. The J segment lost 5 bases and the V segment lost 3 bases, leaving 5 bases of the junction unmatched. Germline assignment: CDR1 DFQATT and CDR2 SNEGSKA (reference sequence). The CDR3 loop reads CSASPGGRETQYF. CDR3 in DNA: TGCAGTGCTAGCCCGGGGGGGCGGGAGACCCAGTACTTC.

This clonotype was observed many times. The chain has TRBV7-9 and TRBJ2-7; maybe TRBD2 (5 bases). CDR1 is SEHNR and CDR2 is FQNEAQ in the germline V gene (reference sequence). The CDR3 consists of 14 residues. Between the trimmed V and J ends, which lost 0 bases and 3 bases, there was a span of 9 bases. CDR3 in amino acids: CASSLAYGVYEQYF. CDR3 DNA sequence: TGTGCCAGCAGCTTAGCATACGGGGTCTACGAGCAGTACTTC.

J is TRBJ2-5 and V is TRBV15, with 8 positions matching TRBD1. With V trimmed by 3 bases and J by 2 bases, 11 bases remained unmatched. CDR1 and CDR2 (germline): LNHNV, YYDKDF (reference sequence). The CDR3 sequence is 17 residues long. DNA for the CDR3: TGTGCCACCAGCAGTGACCCCCTGGGACAGGCTCAAGAGACCCAGTACTTC. Amino acid sequence: CATSSDPLGQAQETQYF.

This clonotype was detected a few times. This rearrangement joins TRBV13 to TRBJ2-7; TRBD2 agrees at 7 bases. The CDR3 loop spans 14 amino acids. Germline values: CDR1 PRHDT, CDR2 FYEKMQ (reference sequence). Trimming removed 3 bases from V and 7 bases from J; junction bases left unmatched: 9. The CDR3 is CASSFETAGREQYF. The CDR3 DNA is TGTGCCAGCAGCTTTGAAACAGCGGGGAGGGAGCAGTACTTC.

In its sample, this clonotype was seen many times. This rearrangement joins TRBV19 to TRBJ1-5, with TRBD1 identical over 9 bases. In germline, CDR1 is LNHDA, CDR2 SQIVND (reference sequence). The CDR3 loop spans 17 amino acids. The ends lost 5 bases at V and 4 bases at J; junction bases unmatched: 12. CDR3 DNA: TGTGCCAGTAGTTCTGTCCCGGGACAGGGCCTAAATCAGCCCCAGCATTTT. Its protein product is CASSSVPGQGLNQPQHF.